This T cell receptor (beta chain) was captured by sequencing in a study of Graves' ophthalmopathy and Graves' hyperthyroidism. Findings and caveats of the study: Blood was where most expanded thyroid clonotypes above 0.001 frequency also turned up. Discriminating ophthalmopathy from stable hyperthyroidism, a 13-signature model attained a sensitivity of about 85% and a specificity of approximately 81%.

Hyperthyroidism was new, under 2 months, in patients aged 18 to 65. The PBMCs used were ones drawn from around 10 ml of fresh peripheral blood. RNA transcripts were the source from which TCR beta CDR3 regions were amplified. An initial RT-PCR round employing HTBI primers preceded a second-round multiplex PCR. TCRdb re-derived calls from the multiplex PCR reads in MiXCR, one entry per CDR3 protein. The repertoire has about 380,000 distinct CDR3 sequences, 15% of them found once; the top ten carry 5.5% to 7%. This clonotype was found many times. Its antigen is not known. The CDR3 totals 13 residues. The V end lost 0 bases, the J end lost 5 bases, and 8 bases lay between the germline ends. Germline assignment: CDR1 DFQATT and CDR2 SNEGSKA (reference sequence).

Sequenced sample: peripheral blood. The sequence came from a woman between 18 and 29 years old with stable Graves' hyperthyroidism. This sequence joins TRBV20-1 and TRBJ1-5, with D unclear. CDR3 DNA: TGCAGTGCTAGAGATATGGGATATCAGCCCCAGCATTTT. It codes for CSARDMGYQPQHF.